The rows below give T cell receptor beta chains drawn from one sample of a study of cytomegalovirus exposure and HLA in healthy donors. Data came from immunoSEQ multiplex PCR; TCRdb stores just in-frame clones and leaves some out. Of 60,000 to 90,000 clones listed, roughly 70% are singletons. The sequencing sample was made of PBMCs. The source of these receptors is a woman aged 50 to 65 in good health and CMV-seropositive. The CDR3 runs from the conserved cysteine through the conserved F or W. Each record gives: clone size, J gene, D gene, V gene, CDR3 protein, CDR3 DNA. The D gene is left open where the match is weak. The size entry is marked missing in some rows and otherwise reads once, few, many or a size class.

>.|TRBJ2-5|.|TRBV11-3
CASSLGGQETQYF
TGTGCCAGCAGCTTGGGGGGCCAAGAGACCCAGTACTTC
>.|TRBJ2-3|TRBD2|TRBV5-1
CASSFSSGASTDTQYF
TGCGCCAGCAGCTTCTCTAGCGGGGCTAGCACAGATACGCAGTATTTT
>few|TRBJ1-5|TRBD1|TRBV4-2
CASSQPGQGGQPQHF
TGTGCCAGCAGCCAACCGGGACAGGGAGGTCAGCCCCAGCATTTT
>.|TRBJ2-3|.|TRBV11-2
CASSLDSAHTDTQYF
TGTGCCAGCAGCTTAGATAGCGCACACACAGATACGCAGTATTTT
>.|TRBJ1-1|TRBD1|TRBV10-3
CAISLGRGQGAEAFF
TGTGCCATCAGCCTGGGCAGGGGGCAAGGCGCTGAAGCTTTCTTT
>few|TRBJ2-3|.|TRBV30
CAWSVLGPWSTDTQYF
TGTGCCTGGAGTGTACTCGGCCCCTGGAGTACAGATACGCAGTATTTT
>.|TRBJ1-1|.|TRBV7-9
CASSPRNTEAFF
TGTGCCAGCAGCCCCCGTAACACTGAAGCTTTCTTT
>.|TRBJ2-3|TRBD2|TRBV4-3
CASSQDRGSGGLGGVPDTQYF
TGCGCCAGCAGCCAAGATAGGGGTAGCGGGGGGTTGGGCGGCGTCCCAGATACGCAGTATTTT
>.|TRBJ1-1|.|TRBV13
CASSATDSANTEAFF
TGTGCCAGCAGCGCGACCGACAGTGCGAACACTGAAGCTTTCTTT
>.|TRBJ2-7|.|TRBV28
CASSSVGAYYEQYF
TGTGCCAGCAGTTCGGTTGGGGCGTACTACGAGCAGTACTTC
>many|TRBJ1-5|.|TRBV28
CASSNNQEYQPQHF
TGTGCCAGCAGCAACAACCAGGAATATCAGCCCCAGCATTTT
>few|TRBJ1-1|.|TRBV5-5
CASSLGQMNTEAFF
TGTGCCAGCAGCTTAGGACAGATGAACACTGAAGCTTTCTTT
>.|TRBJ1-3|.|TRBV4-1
CASSQDQGSGNTIYF
TGCGCCAGCAGCCAAGATCAGGGCTCTGGAAACACCATATATTTT
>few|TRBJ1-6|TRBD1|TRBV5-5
CASSSPATGGNSPLHF
TGTGCCAGCAGCTCGCCCGCGACAGGGGGCAATTCACCCCTCCACTTT
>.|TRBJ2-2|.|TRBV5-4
CASSLGQYTGELFF
TGTGCCAGCAGCCTCGGACAGTACACCGGGGAGCTGTTTTTT
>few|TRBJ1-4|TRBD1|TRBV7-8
CASSFRQGEKLFF
TGTGCCAGCAGCTTCAGACAGGGTGAAAAACTGTTTTTT
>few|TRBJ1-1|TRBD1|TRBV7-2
CASSLTTGVNTEAFF
TGTGCCAGCAGCCTGACGACAGGGGTGAACACTGAAGCTTTCTTT
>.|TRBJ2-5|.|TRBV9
CASSATLSGGTQYF
TGTGCCAGCAGCGCCACCTTGTCTGGAGGGACCCAGTACTTC
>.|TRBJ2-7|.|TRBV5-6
CASSRLGEQGGEQYF
TGTGCCAGCAGCCGCTTGGGCGAACAGGGCGGGGAGCAGTACTTC
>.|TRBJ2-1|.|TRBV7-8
CASSQQGRSYNEQFF
TGTGCCAGCAGTCAACAGGGCCGATCCTACAATGAGCAGTTCTTC
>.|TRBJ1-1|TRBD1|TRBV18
CASSPQGQGGTEAFF
TGTGCCAGCTCACCGCAAGGACAGGGAGGCACTGAAGCTTTCTTT
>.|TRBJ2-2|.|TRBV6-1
CASSDKRNTGELFF
TGTGCCAGCAGTGACAAGCGGAACACCGGGGAGCTGTTTTTT
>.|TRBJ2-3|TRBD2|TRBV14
CASSRRTSGSRYTDTQYF
TGTGCCAGCAGCCGGCGGACTAGCGGGAGTAGATACACAGATACGCAGTATTTT
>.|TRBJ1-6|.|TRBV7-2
CASSPGMFSPLHF
TGTGCCAGCAGCCCCGGGATGTTTTCACCCCTCCACTTT
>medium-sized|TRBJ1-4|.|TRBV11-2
CASSLGGPTNEKLFF
TGTGCCAGCAGCTTAGGGGGGCCGACTAATGAAAAACTGTTTTTT
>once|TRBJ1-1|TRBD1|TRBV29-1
CSASRDRDTEAFF
TGCAGCGCCTCTAGGGACAGGGACACTGAAGCTTTCTTT
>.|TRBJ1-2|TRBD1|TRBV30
CALTRDRRIGYGYTF
TGTGCCCTAACTAGGGACAGGAGGATTGGCTATGGCTACACCTTC
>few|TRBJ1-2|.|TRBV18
CASSPPLEGASYGYTF
TGTGCCAGCTCACCACCCCTAGAAGGGGCCAGCTATGGCTACACCTTC
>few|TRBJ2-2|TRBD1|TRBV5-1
CASSPLAGGIGELFF
TGCGCCAGCAGTCCACTCGCAGGGGGCATCGGGGAGCTGTTTTTT
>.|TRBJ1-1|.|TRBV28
CAASFLNTEAFF
TGTGCCGCGAGTTTCCTGAACACTGAAGCTTTCTTT
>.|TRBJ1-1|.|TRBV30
CAWSRAPRTFF
TGTGCCTGGAGCCGAGCCCCGCGGACTTTCTTT
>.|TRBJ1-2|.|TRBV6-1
CASSEGTKSQGIYGYTF
TGTGCCAGCAGTGAAGGAACCAAATCACAGGGTATCTATGGCTACACCTTC
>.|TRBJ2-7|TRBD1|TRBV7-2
CASTPSGTGVFYEQYF
TGTGCCAGCACCCCATCTGGAACAGGGGTGTTCTACGAGCAGTACTTC
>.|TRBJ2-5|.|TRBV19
CASSIMETQYF
TGTGCCAGTAGTATTATGGAGACCCAGTACTTC
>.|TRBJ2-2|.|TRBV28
CASSFVETGELFF
TGTGCCAGCAGTTTCGTGGAGACCGGGGAGCTGTTTTTT
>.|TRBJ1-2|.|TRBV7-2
CASSLNQVSNYGYTF
TGTGCCAGCAGCTTAAATCAGGTTTCCAACTATGGCTACACCTTC
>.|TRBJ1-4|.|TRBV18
CASSPPTEINEKLFF
TGTGCCAGCTCACCACCGACAGAGATTAATGAAAAACTGTTTTTT
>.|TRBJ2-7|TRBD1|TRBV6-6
CASSLTGAYEQYF
TGTGCCAGCAGTTTGACAGGGGCCTACGAGCAGTACTTC
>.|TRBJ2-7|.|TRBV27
CASRQSTPYEQYF
TGTGCCAGTAGACAGTCTACCCCCTACGAGCAGTACTTC
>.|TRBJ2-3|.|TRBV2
CASSPGGFTDTQYF
TGTGCCAGCAGTCCAGGGGGGTTCACAGATACGCAGTATTTT
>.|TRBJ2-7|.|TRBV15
CATSRGGTPNYEQYF
TGTGCCACCAGCAGAGGGGGGACACCCAACTACGAGCAGTACTTC
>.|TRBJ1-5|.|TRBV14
CASSQGRNQPQHF
TGTGCCAGCAGCCAAGGCAGAAATCAGCCCCAGCATTTT
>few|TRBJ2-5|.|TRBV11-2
CASSSGTLETQYF
TGTGCCAGCAGCTCCGGGACATTAGAGACCCAGTACTTC
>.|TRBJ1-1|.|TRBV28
CASSIATEAFF
TGTGCCAGCAGTATAGCAACTGAAGCTTTCTTT
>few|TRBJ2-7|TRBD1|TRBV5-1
CASSRPDRAPYEQYF
TGCGCCAGCAGCCGCCCGGACAGGGCTCCCTACGAGCAGTACTTC
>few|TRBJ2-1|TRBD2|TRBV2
CASSESLLAGGPYNEQFF
TGTGCCAGCAGTGAATCCCTTTTAGCGGGGGGGCCATACAATGAGCAGTTCTTC
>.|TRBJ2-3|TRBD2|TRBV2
CASKETSGSTDTQYF
TGTGCCAGCAAAGAGACTAGCGGTTCCACAGATACGCAGTATTTT